A single sample gave rise to the 7 T cell receptor beta chains below, sequenced in a study of CD8 T cells in ankylosing spondylitis. Each CDR3 protein is one row after TCRdb ran MiXCR on the 5' RACE reads. The sample shows fewer than 250,000 distinct CDR3 sequences, over 9.5% of them seen only once. Sequencing input: blood, either unsorted or a sorted T cell fraction (not recorded which). The receptors here all came from a male donor with ankylosing spondylitis or in good health (not recorded which).

In its sample, this clonotype was seen a few times. The chain combines TRBV12-5 with TRBJ1-1, with D maybe TRBD1 (5 bases). Trimming pared 6 bases from V and 3 bases from J, leaving 20 bases between. CDR3 length: 16 residues. The V gene's germline CDR1 is LGHNT and CDR2 FRNRAP. The CDR3 is CASGLGTAQTDTEAFF. In DNA form, the CDR3 reads TGTGCTAGTGGCTTAGGGACGGCGCAGACGGACACTGAAGCTTTCTTT.

The table lists this clonotype with many counts. The chain carries TRBV12-5 and TRBJ1-5, with no clear D. V was shortened by 1 base and J by 7 bases, with 2 bases between the two germline ends. The CDR3 is 11 amino acids. CDR1 LGHNT and CDR2 FRNRAP come from the germline V gene. The CDR3 coding sequence is TGTGCTAGTGGTTTGGGACAGCCCCAGCATTTT. It translates to CASGLGQPQHF.

This clonotype came up many times. This chain uses TRBV3-1 with TRBJ2-6; D possibly corresponds to TRBD2 (6 bases). The CDR3 consists of 15 residues. Trimming cost V 7 bases and J 5 bases, with 15 bases left between them. Germline V lookup: CDR1 LGHDT, CDR2 YNNKEL (reference sequence). CDR3 residues: CASTGGEIWANVLTF. CDR3 nucleotide sequence: TGTGCCAGCACCGGGGGTGAGATCTGGGCCAACGTCCTGACTTTC.

Many counts were recorded for this clonotype. J is TRBJ2-5 and V is TRBV5-1; TRBD2 matches 9 bases. Per germline, CDR1 SGHRS and CDR2 YFSETQ. After removal of 0 bases from V and 1 base from J, the junction contained 10 bases not matched to a gene. The CDR3 has 18 residues. This CDR3 is CASSLGSLAGVPQETQYF. In nucleotides, the CDR3 is TGCGCCAGCAGCTTGGGTTCTTTAGCGGGAGTTCCCCAAGAGACCCAGTACTTC.

The sample holds many counts of this clonotype. The chain uses TRBV6-5 and TRBJ1-6; tentative D call: TRBD1 (6 bases). The CDR3 spans 16 residues. The V end was cut by 2 bases, the J end by 7 bases, with 15 bases between. Germline V gene sequence: CDR1 MNHEY, CDR2 SVGAGI. The CDR3 DNA sequence: TGTGCCAGCAGTTACGGGTCAGGGGTAAAGAATTCACCCCTCCACTTT. Protein: CASSYGSGVKNSPLHF.

The V gene is TRBV5-1, the J gene TRBJ1-2; D possibly corresponds to TRBD1 (6 bases). CDR1 SGHRS and CDR2 YFSETQ come from the germline V gene. V lost 0 bases, J lost 8 bases, and 14 bases lay in between. The CDR3 has 14 amino acids. The CDR3: CASSLDLTGQGYTF. CDR3 bases: TGCGCCAGCAGCTTGGACCTGACAGGCCAAGGCTACACCTTC. The variable domain in full, with the rest retrieved from reference TRBV5-1 and TRBJ1-2, is KAGVTQTPRYLIKTRGQQVTLSCSPISGHRSVSWYQQTPGQGLQFLFEYFSETQRNKGNFPGRFSGRQFSNSRSEMNVSTLELGDSALYLCASSLDLTGQGYTFGSGTRLTVV.

This clonotype was seen only a few times. The rearrangement uses TRBV27 and TRBJ2-3, with 7 nucleotides matching TRBD2. V lost 6 bases and J lost 2; bases outside the gene matches: 8. The CDR3 runs 15 residues. Germline loops: CDR1 MNHEY, CDR2 SMNVEV (reference sequence). The CDR3 region has the DNA TGTGCCAGCAGGTTGCTAGCGGTTTACACAGATACGCAGTATTTT. Translating it yields CASRLLAVYTDTQYF.